These 28 T cell receptor beta chains share one sample of origin, sequenced in a study of identical twins. A single record per CDR3 protein comes from TCRdb applying MiXCR to the 5' RACE reads. The data hold some 630,000 distinct CDR3 sequences, with less than 9% observed a single time. The data also belong to a second study, concerning yellow fever vaccine responses in identical twins.

The sample consisted of PBMCs. These receptors were taken from a woman under 30 in good health.

This clonotype occurred many times. The chain links TRBV27 to TRBJ2-3; D is possibly TRBD2 (5 bases). The CDR3 is made up of 14 amino acids. Trimming left V 7 bases short and J 3 bases short, with 14 bases between. CDR1 and CDR2 from the germline V gene are MNHEY and SMNVEV (reference sequence). CDR3 bases: TGTGCCAGCACCCCACGCGGGTCAACAGATACGCAGTATTTT. It encodes CASTPRGSTDTQYF.

This clonotype was found a few times. The chain employs TRBV7-3 and TRBJ2-3; 9 nucleotides line up with TRBD2. Germline V lookup: CDR1 SGHTA, CDR2 FQGTGA. V lost 0 bases, J lost 3 bases, and 4 bases stayed unmatched. This CDR3 spans 16 amino acids. For the CDR3, the DNA is TGTGCCAGCAGCTTAACGATTAGCGGGAGAACAGATACGCAGTATTTT. It codes for CASSLTISGRTDTQYF.

At least ten counts were recorded for this clonotype. DNA of the CDR3: TGCAGTGCAGAGAACAGGGAAAGCAATCAGCCCCAGCATTTT. It encodes CSAENRESNQPQHF. The V gene is TRBV20-1, the J gene TRBJ1-5; D is perhaps TRBD1 (6 bases). Looked up from germline, CDR1 is DFQATT and CDR2 is SNEGSKA (reference sequence). This CDR3 has 14 residues. V was pared by 6 bases and J by 1 base, with 13 bases between.

This rearrangement joins TRBV5-1 to TRBJ1-1, with D unresolved. The germline V and J ends were trimmed by 0 bases and 2 bases, with 11 bases remaining between them. Germline loops: CDR1 SGHRS, CDR2 YFSETQ. The length of the CDR3 is 15 residues. The CDR3 nucleotides read TGCGCCAGCAGCTTGGTCGTGGTTGGAAACACTGAAGCTTTCTTT. Translation gives CASSLVVVGNTEAFF.

This clonotype turned up a few times. The V and J genes are TRBV10-3 and TRBJ2-7; no clear D gene. CDR1 and CDR2 (germline): ENHRY, SYGVKD. The CDR3 runs 14 residues. V was clipped by 0 bases and J by 5 bases, with 11 bases between them. CDR3 sequence: CAISESEGRDEQYF. The DNA for the CDR3 is TGTGCCATCAGTGAGTCGGAAGGAAGAGACGAGCAGTACTTC.

This clonotype was seen ten or more times. The chain recombines TRBV7-9 with TRBJ2-2; D call uncertain. The CDR3 is made up of 15 amino acids. V lost 1 base, J lost 6 bases, and 12 bases lay in between. Germline V gene sequence: CDR1 SEHNR, CDR2 FQNEAQ (reference sequence). CDR3 bases: TGTGCCAGCAGCTTAGGGCGAACTATCCCCGGGGAGCTGTTTTTT. This codes for CASSLGRTIPGELFF.

V is TRBV2 and J is TRBJ2-5; D tentatively fits TRBD1 or TRBD2 (5 bases each). The germline gives CDR1 SNHLY, CDR2 FYNNEI. The V and J ends lost 6 bases and 5 bases respectively, with 19 bases between them. The CDR3 sequence is 15 residues long. CDR3 residues: CASSLERGFVETQYF. CDR3 sequence (DNA): TGTGCCAGCAGCCTTGAGAGGGGTTTCGTGGAGACCCAGTACTTC.

There are a few counts of this clonotype. The CDR3 end shows no conserved phenylalanine or tryptophan, and so a read error is likely. Because the CDR3's place on the DNA is in doubt, the DNA is left out and the CDR3 is given as listed by TCRdb. V is TRBV20-1 and J is TRBJ2-5; the table's D call of TRBD2 was not tested on the DNA. A total of 11 residues make up the CDR3, ends included. Germline assignment: CDR1 DFQATT and CDR2 SNEGSKA (reference sequence). CDR3: CSVLEGGSGLI.

The sample holds a few counts of this clonotype. The chain couples TRBV2 to TRBJ2-1, with 8 bases that match TRBD2. Trimming removed 1 base from V and 8 bases from J; junction bases left unmatched: 10. The CDR3 consists of 16 residues. Germline values: CDR1 SNHLY, CDR2 FYNNEI. The CDR3 region is CASSEGTGGPRDEQFF. The CDR3 nucleotides read TGTGCCAGCAGTGAAGGGACGGGGGGGCCTCGGGATGAGCAGTTCTTC.

This clonotype was detected ten times or more. CDR3 in DNA: TGCAGCGGGGCCATGACTAGCGGGTCCTACGAGCAGTACTTC. Encoded protein: CSGAMTSGSYEQYF. The rearrangement links TRBV29-1 to TRBJ2-7, with 10 bases aligning to TRBD2. This CDR3 contains 14 residues. Germline V gene data show CDR1 as SQVTM and CDR2 as ANQGSEA. V shed 7 bases, J shed 1 base, and the junction held 7 bases outside the gene matches.

This clonotype showed up just a few times. This chain links TRBV6-1 with TRBJ2-7; TRBD1 matches at 9 bases. V lost 2 bases, J lost 4 bases, and 3 bases stayed unmatched. CDR3 length: 14 residues. Germline V gives CDR1 MNHNS, CDR2 SASEGT. The CDR3 nucleotides are TGTGCCAGCAGTGAAATGGGACAGGGTTACGAGCAGTACGTC. It encodes CASSEMGQGYEQYV.

This clonotype has a handful of counts. The chain joins TRBV12-3 or TRBV12-4 to TRBJ2-4; the D gene is possibly TRBD1 (6 bases). The CDR3 is made up of 16 amino acids. The V end lost 2 bases, the J end lost 0 bases, and 11 bases lay between the germline ends. CDR3 protein: CASSLRGILAKNIQYF. The CDR3 region has the DNA TGTGCCAGCAGTTTAAGGGGGATACTAGCCAAAAACATTCAGTACTTC.

Ten or more counts support this clonotype. The chain carries TRBV7-3 and TRBJ1-6; no definite D call. Germline CDR1 SGHTA, CDR2 FQGTGA. The V and J ends lost 4 bases and 6 bases respectively, with 7 bases between them. The CDR3 consists of 13 residues. Here the CDR3 DNA reads TGTGCCAGCAGCTATAGACCTAATTCACCCCTCCACTTT. Translation: CASSYRPNSPLHF.

The table lists this clonotype with many counts. Written as DNA, the CDR3 is TGTGCCATCAGCGACAGGCCTCTCACAGATACGCAGTATTTT. Its protein product is CAISDRPLTDTQYF. The genes are TRBV10-3 and TRBJ2-3, with D possibly TRBD1 on 6 matching bases. The ends were cut back, 6 bases at V and 2 bases at J, with 12 bases in the middle. Germline CDR1 ENHRY, CDR2 SYGVKD. This CDR3 is 14 amino acids long.

This clonotype was seen many times. The J gene is TRBJ2-7, the V gene TRBV10-3; 12 bases agree with TRBD2. V shed 6 bases and J 3 bases; nucleotides not matched to a gene: 3. The CDR3 runs 14 residues. Looked up from germline, CDR1 is ENHRY and CDR2 is SYGVKD. Written as DNA, the CDR3 is TGTGCCATCAGGGGACTAGCGGGTTACTACGAGCAGTACTTC. This translates into CAIRGLAGYYEQYF.

The chain carries TRBV28 and TRBJ2-4; no reliable D call. V lost 7 bases to trimming and J lost 2 bases, with 6 bases between them. Germline CDR1 is MDHEN and CDR2 is SYDVKM. The CDR3 is made up of 12 amino acids. The CDR3 bases are TGTGCCAGCAAATCTACCAAAAACATTCAGTACTTC. Amino acids: CASKSTKNIQYF.

The chain links TRBV12-3 or TRBV12-4 to TRBJ1-1; the match to TRBD1 covers 7 bases. This CDR3 comprises 11 residues. J gave up 11 bases and V 7 bases, and 7 bases lay outside the gene matches. The CDR3 DNA reads as TGTGCCAGCACCTTAGGGGGCAGGGCTTTCTTT. This gives the protein CASTLGGRAFF.

The CDR3 loop is CASSIGLAFQETQYF. The CDR3 DNA follows: TGTGCCAGCAGCATCGGACTAGCGTTCCAAGAGACCCAGTACTTC. V is TRBV6-1 and J is TRBJ2-5; 9 nucleotides align to TRBD2. V lost 6 bases, J lost 1 base, and 6 bases stayed unmatched. The CDR3 covers 15 residues. Looked up from germline, CDR1 is MNHNS and CDR2 is SASEGT.

V and J are TRBV6-1 and TRBJ2-3; D remains unclear. CDR1 is MNHNS, CDR2 SASEGT, per germline. Trimming stripped 7 bases from V and 0 bases from J, with 8 bases between. The CDR3 is made up of 13 amino acids. CDR3 in amino acids: CASIRVSTDTQYF. The CDR3 DNA follows: TGTGCCAGCATACGGGTCAGCACAGATACGCAGTATTTT.

This clonotype was seen repeatedly, ten times or more. The chain couples TRBV7-8 to TRBJ1-2; 8 bases line up with TRBD1. After removal of 2 bases from V and 8 bases from J, the junction contained 4 bases not matched to a gene. The CDR3 runs to 13 residues. Germline values: CDR1 SGHVS, CDR2 FQNEAQ. The CDR3 spells CASSLRQGRGYTF. DNA for the CDR3: TGTGCCAGCAGCTTAAGACAGGGGAGAGGCTACACCTTC.

This clonotype appeared many times. The V gene is TRBV15, the J gene TRBJ1-2; no definite D call. The length of the CDR3 is 14 residues. The V and J ends lost 1 base and 2 bases respectively, with 8 bases between them. Germline CDR1 reads LNHNV; CDR2 reads YYDKDF (reference sequence). CDR3 bases: TGTGCCACCAGCAGAGTGACGGCGAACTATGGCTACACCTTC. Translation gives CATSRVTANYGYTF.

This clonotype was seen more than once but under ten times. The chain is built from TRBV5-1 and TRBJ2-1; TRBD2 aligns across 7 bases. With 1 base clipped from V and 7 bases from J, the junction kept 8 bases outside the gene matches. This CDR3 is built from 15 residues. Germline lookup yields CDR1 SGHRS and CDR2 YFSETQ. CDR3 protein: CASSLLGGSGNEQFF. The DNA for the CDR3 is TGCGCCAGCAGCTTGTTAGGCGGGAGTGGTAATGAGCAGTTCTTC.

The table lists this clonotype with a few counts. This chain links TRBV5-1 with TRBJ2-3; possibly TRBD1 or TRBD2 for D (6 bases each). Germline values: CDR1 SGHRS, CDR2 YFSETQ. This CDR3 has 14 residues. V lost 4 bases to trimming and J lost 4 bases, with 13 bases between them. This chain's CDR3 is CASSLGGTSDTQYF. CDR3 sequence (DNA): TGCGCCAGCAGCCTGGGCGGGACATCAGATACGCAGTATTTT. The variable domain in full, completed from reference TRBV5-1 and TRBJ2-3, reads KAGVTQTPRYLIKTRGQQVTLSCSPISGHRSVSWYQQTPGQGLQFLFEYFSETQRNKGNFPGRFSGRQFSNSRSEMNVSTLELGDSALYLCASSLGGTSDTQYFGPGTRLTVL.

This clonotype showed up many times. The V gene is TRBV12-3 or TRBV12-4, the J gene TRBJ1-5; perhaps TRBD1 as D (6 bases). The CDR3 length is 15 residues. V was shortened by 5 bases and J by 2 bases, with 13 bases between the two germline ends. CDR3 residues: CASSMNRVGNQPQHF. DNA for the CDR3: TGTGCCAGCAGTATGAACAGGGTCGGCAATCAGCCCCAGCATTTT.

This clonotype was counted between two and nine times. The chain combines TRBV28 with TRBJ1-2; D gene unclear. V dropped 6 bases and J dropped 8 bases, with 7 bases sitting between them. CDR1 and CDR2 (germline): MDHEN, SYDVKM. This CDR3 contains 10 residues. In DNA form, the CDR3 reads TGTGCCAGCAGAAGTGGGGGCTACACCTTC. This codes for CASRSGGYTF.

This clonotype showed up many times. In DNA, the CDR3 is TGTGCCAGCAGTGTTACAGGCTCCGGGGCCAACGTCCTGACTTTC. Amino acids: CASSVTGSGANVLTF. The chain combines TRBV2 with TRBJ2-6; tentative D call: TRBD1 (5 bases). V lost 4 bases to trimming and J lost 4 bases, with 11 bases between them. Germline V gene sequence: CDR1 SNHLY, CDR2 FYNNEI. This CDR3 region has 15 residues.

This clonotype was picked up a small number of times. This sequence joins TRBV7-2 and TRBJ1-6; 8 bases are a match to TRBD1. Trimming removed 5 bases from V and 10 bases from J; junction bases left unmatched: 7. The CDR3 loop spans 14 amino acids. CDR1 is SGHTA, CDR2 FQGNSA, per germline. The CDR3 here is CASSIGQGWSPLHF. Here the CDR3 DNA reads TGTGCCAGCAGCATAGGACAGGGCTGGTCACCCCTCCACTTT.

The sample holds a few counts of this clonotype. This rearrangement joins TRBV27 to TRBJ2-7; 14 nucleotides line up with TRBD2. J was trimmed by 5 bases and V by 5 bases; bases with no gene match: 14. The CDR3 has 18 residues. Germline V gene sequence: CDR1 MNHEY, CDR2 SMNVEV (reference sequence). The CDR3 nucleotides read TGTGCCAGCAGTCCGCCCGGGACTAGCGGGAGAGGATGGGACGAGCAGTACTTC. Encoded protein: CASSPPGTSGRGWDEQYF.